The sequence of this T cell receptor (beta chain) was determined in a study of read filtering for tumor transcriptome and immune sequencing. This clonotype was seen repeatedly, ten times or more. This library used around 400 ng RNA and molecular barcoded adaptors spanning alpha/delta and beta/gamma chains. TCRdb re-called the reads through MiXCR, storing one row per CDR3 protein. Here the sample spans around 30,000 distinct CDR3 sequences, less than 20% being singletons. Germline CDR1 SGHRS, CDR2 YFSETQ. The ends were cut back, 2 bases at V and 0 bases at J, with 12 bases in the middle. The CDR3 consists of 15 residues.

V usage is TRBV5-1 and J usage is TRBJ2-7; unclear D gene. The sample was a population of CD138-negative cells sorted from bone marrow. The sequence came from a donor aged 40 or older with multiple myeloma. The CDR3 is CASSLGSFSSYEQYF. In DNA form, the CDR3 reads TGCGCCAGCAGCTTAGGAAGTTTTTCCTCCTACGAGCAGTACTTC. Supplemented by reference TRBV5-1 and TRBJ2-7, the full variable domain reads KAGVTQTPRYLIKTRGQQVTLSCSPISGHRSVSWYQQTPGQGLQFLFEYFSETQRNKGNFPGRFSGRQFSNSRSEMNVSTLELGDSALYLCASSLGSFSSYEQYFGPGTRLTVT.